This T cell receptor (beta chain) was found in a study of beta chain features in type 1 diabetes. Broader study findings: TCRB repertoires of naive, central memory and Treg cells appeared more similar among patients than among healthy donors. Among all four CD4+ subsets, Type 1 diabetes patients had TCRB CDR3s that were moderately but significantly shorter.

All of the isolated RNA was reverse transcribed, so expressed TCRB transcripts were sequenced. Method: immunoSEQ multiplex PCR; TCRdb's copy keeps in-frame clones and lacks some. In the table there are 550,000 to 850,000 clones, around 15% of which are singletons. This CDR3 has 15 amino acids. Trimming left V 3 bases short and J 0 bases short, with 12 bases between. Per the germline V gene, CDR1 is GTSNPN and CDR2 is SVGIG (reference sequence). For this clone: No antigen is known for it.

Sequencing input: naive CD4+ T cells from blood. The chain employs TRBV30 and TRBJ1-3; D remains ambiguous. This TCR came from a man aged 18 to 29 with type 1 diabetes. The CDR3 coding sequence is TGTGCCTGGAGCCCCGGGAGGAGCTCTGGAAACACCATATATTTT. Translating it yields CAWSPGRSSGNTIYF.